The following is a T cell receptor (beta chain) sequence with its context. Its antigen is unidentified. These data are taken from a study of monozygotic twins with inflammatory bowel disease. General observations from the study: Added variability in patient repertoires may stem from differing immunosuppressive treatments. Support was absent for any single strong signal or clonotype linked to IBD.

The CDR3 is 14 residues long. Germline V gene lookup returns CDR1 LGHDT and CDR2 YNNKEL (reference sequence). There were eight separate reactions per sample in which cDNA was made. With the 5' RACE reads reprocessed, TCRdb shows one record per CDR3 protein and no DNA. The table lists some 440,000 distinct CDR3 sequences. Sample: blood. This sequence joins TRBV3-1 and TRBJ2-7; TCRdb picks TRBD1, but there is no DNA to check that call. This TCR derives from a human donor with ulcerative colitis or Crohn's disease, or a healthy co-twin of an affected twin (not recorded which). The CDR3 protein is CASSQRGQLQEQYF.